The clone carrying this TCR beta chain was recorded at least ten times. Its target is not known. These data come from a study of T-cell memory formation after mild COVID-19. In the study overall: The TCR clusters were mostly specific to one donor. Findings and caveats of the study: CD4/CD8 balance characterized clones contracting day 15 to 85, and CD4+ skew characterized later expanders. For contracting clones, CD4+ ones sat mainly in CM and EM, CD8+ in EMRA.

V trimming: 5 bases; J trimming: 5 bases; junction bases outside the gene matches: 11. There are 16 residues in the CDR3. Germline V CDR1 and CDR2: KGHDR, SFDVKD. Via MiXCR, TCRdb re-called the 5' RACE reads, giving one row per CDR3 protein. The sample holds 300,000 or so distinct CDR3 sequences; roughly 15% are singletons and the top ten take roughly 23%. The sequence derives from a man between 18 and 29 years old who had mild COVID-19 (a few samples of this study predate the infection). Cell type and time point are not known. The chain employs TRBV24-1 and TRBJ2-3, with 8 nucleotides matching TRBD2. The source material was PBMCs or a T cell subset sorted from them (not recorded which). The CDR3 spells CATSGESGGAEDTQYF. The CDR3, as DNA: TGTGCCACCAGTGGGGAGTCCGGGGGGGCGGAAGATACGCAGTATTTT.